This T cell receptor (beta chain) stems from a study of T cell responses to AZD1222 COVID-19 vaccine. V was trimmed by 0 bases and J by 3 bases, leaving 11 bases between them. CDR1 is SGHDN and CDR2 is FVKESK in the germline V gene. The CDR3 loop spans 15 amino acids. TCRdb keeps only in-frame clones here, not all; method: immunoSEQ multiplex PCR. The sample lists 150,000 to 200,000 clones, 88% occurring once. This clone appeared once. This sequence joins TRBV14 and TRBJ1-2; D ambiguous. The receptor was isolated from an adult who received the AZD1222 COVID-19 vaccine. Material: peripheral blood, obtained 28 days after the second AZD1222 dose. DNA of the CDR3: TGTGCCAGCAGCCAAGACGAGGGATTTTACTATGGCTACACCTTC. This codes for CASSQDEGFYYGYTF.